This TCR beta chain was retrieved from a study of blood T cell repertoires in COVID-19. Study context: Acute and convalescent COVID-19 samples came from the United States, Italy and Spain. From T cells, B-cell-depleted T cells, or PBMCs came the material, which was cDNA or gDNA.

Germline V lookup: CDR1 SGHKS, CDR2 YYEKEE (reference sequence). The CDR3 has 14 residues. V trimming: 1 base; J trimming: 7 bases; junction bases outside the gene matches: 2. In the original analysis: Researchers report that nucleated cell counts were estimated from reference gene primer amplification. The table came from immunoSEQ multiplex PCR; TCRdb's copy has only in-frame clones and leaves some out. V, J and clone size were drawn from that table, and D and trimming were deduced from the DNA. The sample lists about 100,000 clones, just over 85% occurring once. V is TRBV5-5 and J is TRBJ1-6, with 7 bases lining up with TRBD1. The receptor's source is a woman aged 55-70 years in a cohort sampled during active or convalescent COVID-19. The sample comprised peripheral blood. CDR3 region: CASSLSGGNSPLHF. In DNA form, the CDR3 reads TGTGCCAGCAGCTTGTCAGGGGGAAATTCACCCCTCCACTTT.